The T cell receptor (beta chain) described here comes from a study of control samples from healthy donors and cancer patients. Generated by immunoSEQ multiplex PCR, the TCRdb table keeps only in-frame clones and is missing some. The table lists about 58,000 clones, more than 70% of them singletons. Trimming stripped 2 bases from V and 0 bases from J, with 8 bases between. Germline V gene sequence: CDR1 SGHAT, CDR2 FQNNGV. The CDR3 is 15 residues long. The material sequenced was PBMCs. The V call is TRBV11-2, the J call TRBJ2-1; possibly TRBD1 for D (6 bases). This sequence originates from a woman aged 55-75 years with lung cancer. The CDR3 loop reads CASSLNRDSYNEQFF. The CDR3 nucleotides read TGTGCCAGCAGCTTAAACAGGGACTCCTACAATGAGCAGTTCTTC.